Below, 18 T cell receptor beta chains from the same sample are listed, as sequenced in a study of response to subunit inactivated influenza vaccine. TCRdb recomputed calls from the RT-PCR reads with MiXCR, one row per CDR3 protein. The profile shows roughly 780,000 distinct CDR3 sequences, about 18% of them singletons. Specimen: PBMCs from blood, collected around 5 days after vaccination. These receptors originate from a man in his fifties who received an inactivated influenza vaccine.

The CDR3 is CASSLEVFRYEQYF. The CDR3 nucleotides read TGTGCCAGCAGCTTAGAGGTTTTCCGTTACGAGCAGTACTTC. The chain has TRBV7-2 and TRBJ2-7; the D is unclear. The CDR3 has 14 amino acids. Germline V lookup: CDR1 SGHTA, CDR2 FQGNSA. Trimming removed 1 base from V and 4 bases from J, with 11 bases in between. The full variable domain, with the rest looked up from reference TRBV7-2 and TRBJ2-7, is GAGVSQSPSNKVTEKGKDVELRCDPISGHTALYWYRQSLGQGLEFLIYFQGNSAPDKSGLPSDRFSAERTGGSVSTLTIQRTQQEDSAVYLCASSLEVFRYEQYFGPGTRLTVT.

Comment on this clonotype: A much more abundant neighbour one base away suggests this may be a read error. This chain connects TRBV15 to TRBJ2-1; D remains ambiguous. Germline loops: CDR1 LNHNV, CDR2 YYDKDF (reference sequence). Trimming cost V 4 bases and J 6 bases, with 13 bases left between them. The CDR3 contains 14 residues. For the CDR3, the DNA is TGTGCCACCAGCATAGATATAGGGCGCAATGAGCAGTTCTTC. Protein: CATSIDIGRNEQFF.

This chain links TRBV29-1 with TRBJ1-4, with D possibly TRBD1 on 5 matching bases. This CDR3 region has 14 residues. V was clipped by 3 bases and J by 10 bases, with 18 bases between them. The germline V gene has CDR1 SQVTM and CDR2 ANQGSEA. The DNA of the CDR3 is TGCAGCGTTGAGTGGGGGGATACATACGGAAAACTGTTTTTT. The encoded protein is CSVEWGDTYGKLFF.

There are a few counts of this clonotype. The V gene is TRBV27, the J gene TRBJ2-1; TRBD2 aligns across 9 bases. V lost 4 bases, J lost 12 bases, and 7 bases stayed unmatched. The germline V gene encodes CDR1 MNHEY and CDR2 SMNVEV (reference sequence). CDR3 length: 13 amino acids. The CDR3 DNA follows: TGTGCCAGCAGTTATAGCGGGAGAAGTTGGCAGTTCTTC. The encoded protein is CASSYSGRSWQFF.

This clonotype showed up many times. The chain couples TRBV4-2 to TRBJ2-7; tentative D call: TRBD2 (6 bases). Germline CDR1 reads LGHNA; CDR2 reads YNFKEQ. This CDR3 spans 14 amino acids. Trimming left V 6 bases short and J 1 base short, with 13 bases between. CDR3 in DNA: TGTGCCAGCAGGGCGACTAGTTCGTCCTACGAGCAGTACTTC. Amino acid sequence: CASRATSSSYEQYF.

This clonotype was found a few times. The CDR3 loop reads CASSITDRGLYEQYF. The CDR3 coding sequence is TGTGCCAGCAGCATTACGGACAGGGGGCTCTACGAGCAGTACTTC. The J gene is TRBJ2-7, the V gene TRBV7-6; 11 bases are shared with TRBD1. The V segment lost 5 bases and the J segment 3 bases; nucleotides outside the gene matches: 6. CDR3 length: 15 amino acids. Germline CDR1 reads SGHVS; CDR2 reads FNYEAQ.

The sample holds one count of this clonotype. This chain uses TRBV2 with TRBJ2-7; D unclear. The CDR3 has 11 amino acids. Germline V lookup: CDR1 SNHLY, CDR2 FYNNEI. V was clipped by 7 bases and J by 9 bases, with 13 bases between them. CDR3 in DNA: TGTGCCAGCACCTGGGTATATCGGCAGTACTTC. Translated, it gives CASTWVYRQYF.

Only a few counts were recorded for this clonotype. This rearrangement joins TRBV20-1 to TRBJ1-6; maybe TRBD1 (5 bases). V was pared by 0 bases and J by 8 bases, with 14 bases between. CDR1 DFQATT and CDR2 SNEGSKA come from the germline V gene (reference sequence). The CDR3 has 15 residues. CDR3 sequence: CSARDYKGNDSPLHF. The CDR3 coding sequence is TGCAGTGCTAGAGATTATAAGGGGAACGATTCACCCCTCCACTTT.

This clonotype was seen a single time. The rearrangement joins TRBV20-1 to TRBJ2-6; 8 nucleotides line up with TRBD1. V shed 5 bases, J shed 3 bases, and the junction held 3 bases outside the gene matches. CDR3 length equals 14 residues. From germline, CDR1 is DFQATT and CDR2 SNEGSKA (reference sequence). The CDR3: CSAQGAGGANVLTF. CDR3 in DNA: TGCAGTGCTCAGGGGGCGGGTGGGGCCAACGTCCTGACTTTC.

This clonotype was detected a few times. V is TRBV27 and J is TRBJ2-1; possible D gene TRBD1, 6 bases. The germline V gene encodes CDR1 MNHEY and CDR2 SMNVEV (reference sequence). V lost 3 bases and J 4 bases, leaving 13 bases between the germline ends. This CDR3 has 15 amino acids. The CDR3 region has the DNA TGTGCCAGCAGTTTGATGGGGGCGGCTTACAATGAGCAGTTCTTC. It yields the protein CASSLMGAAYNEQFF.

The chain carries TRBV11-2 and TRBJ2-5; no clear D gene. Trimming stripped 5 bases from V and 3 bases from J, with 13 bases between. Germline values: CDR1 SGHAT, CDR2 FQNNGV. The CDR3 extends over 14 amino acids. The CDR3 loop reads CASSRRNWKETQYF. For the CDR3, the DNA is TGTGCCAGCAGCCGCCGCAATTGGAAAGAGACCCAGTACTTC.

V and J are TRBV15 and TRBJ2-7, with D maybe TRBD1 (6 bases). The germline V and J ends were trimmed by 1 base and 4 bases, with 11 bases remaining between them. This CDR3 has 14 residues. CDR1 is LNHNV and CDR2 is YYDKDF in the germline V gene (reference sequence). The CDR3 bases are TGTGCCACCAGCAGAGGACAGGCCCAATACGAGCAGTACTTC. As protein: CATSRGQAQYEQYF.

The CDR3 coding sequence is TGCAGTGCTAGAGTTAGGGGCTCGTCCTATAATTCACCCCTCCACTTT. Its protein product is CSARVRGSSYNSPLHF. This chain links TRBV20-1 with TRBJ1-6; a possible D gene is TRBD1 (5 bases). This CDR3 spans 16 amino acids. V was shortened by 1 base and J by 1 base, with 11 bases between the two germline ends. Germline V CDR1 and CDR2: DFQATT, SNEGSKA (reference sequence).

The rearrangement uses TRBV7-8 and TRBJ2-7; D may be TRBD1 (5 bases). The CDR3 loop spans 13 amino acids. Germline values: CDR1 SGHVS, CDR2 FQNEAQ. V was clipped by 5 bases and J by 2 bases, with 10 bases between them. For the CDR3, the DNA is TGTGCCAGCAGCACCCGACAGACCTACGAGCAGTACTTC. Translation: CASSTRQTYEQYF.

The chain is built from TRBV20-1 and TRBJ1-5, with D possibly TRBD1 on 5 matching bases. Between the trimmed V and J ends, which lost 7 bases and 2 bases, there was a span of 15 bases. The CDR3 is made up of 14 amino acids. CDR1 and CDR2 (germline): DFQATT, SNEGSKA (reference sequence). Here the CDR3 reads CSVRQGGGNQPQHF. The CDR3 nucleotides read TGCAGTGTGAGGCAGGGAGGCGGCAATCAGCCCCAGCATTTT.

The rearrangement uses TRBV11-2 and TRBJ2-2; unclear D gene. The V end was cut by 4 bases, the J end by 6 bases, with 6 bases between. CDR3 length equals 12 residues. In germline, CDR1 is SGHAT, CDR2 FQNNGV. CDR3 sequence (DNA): TGTGCCAGCAGCTCCGTGCCCGGGGAGCTGTTTTTT. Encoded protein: CASSSVPGELFF.

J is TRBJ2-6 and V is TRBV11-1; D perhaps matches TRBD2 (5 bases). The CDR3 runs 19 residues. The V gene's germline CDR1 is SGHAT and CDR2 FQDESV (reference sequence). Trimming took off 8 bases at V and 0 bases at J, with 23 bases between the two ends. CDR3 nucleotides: TGTGCCAGCTTGGCCGGGCTCGGAGGTTCAAACTCTGGGGCCAACGTCCTGACTTTC. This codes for CASLAGLGGSNSGANVLTF. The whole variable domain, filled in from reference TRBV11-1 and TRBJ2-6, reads EAEVAQSPRYKITEKSQAVAFWCDPISGHATLYWYRQILGQGPELLVQFQDESVVDDSQLPKDRFSAERLKGVDSTLKIQPAELGDSAMYLCASLAGLGGSNSGANVLTFGAGSRLTVL.

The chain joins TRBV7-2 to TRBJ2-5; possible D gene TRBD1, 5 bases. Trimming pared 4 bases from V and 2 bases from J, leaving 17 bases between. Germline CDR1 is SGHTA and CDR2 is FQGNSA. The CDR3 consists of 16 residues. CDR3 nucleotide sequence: TGTGCCAGCAGCTCCCGAAGGCTTCAGGGACAAGAGACCCAGTACTTC. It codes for CASSSRRLQGQETQYF. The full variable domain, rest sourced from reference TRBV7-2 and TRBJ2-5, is GAGVSQSPSNKVTEKGKDVELRCDPISGHTALYWYRQSLGQGLEFLIYFQGNSAPDKSGLPSDRFSAERTGGSVSTLTIQRTQQEDSAVYLCASSSRRLQGQETQYFGPGTRLLVL.